One and the same sample provided the 16 T cell receptor beta chains below, sequenced in a study of identical twins (dated by TCRdb to the mid-2010s). The library was prepared using 5' RACE. Sequencing was performed on an Illumina HiSeq 2000. TCRdb itself trimmed the public reads at Q25 with fastp, ran MiXCR and retained productive beta chains. Each CDR3 protein appears once, grouped with its most common genes and DNA. Recorded for this sample are 500,000 to 550,000 distinct CDR3 sequences; under 25% of them occurred a single time. The top ten clones comprise roughly 0.9% of the sample. These same records also appear under a second study, on T cells expressing NK-cell markers.

Sequencing was performed on CD4+ T cells sorted from blood. The receptors originated from a woman younger than 35 in good health.

This clonotype was counted ten times or more. CDR3 DNA sequence: TGCAGTGCTAGAGATCTTCACCCCTACGAGCAGTACTTC. Translation: CSARDLHPYEQYF. The rearrangement uses TRBV20-1 and TRBJ2-7, with D unresolved. The ends were cut back, 0 bases at V and 2 bases at J, with 8 bases in the middle. The CDR3 runs to 13 residues. Germline loops: CDR1 DFQATT, CDR2 SNEGSKA (reference sequence).

This chain joins TRBV20-1 and TRBJ2-1; the D is unclear. This CDR3 is 12 amino acids long. Germline V gene sequence: CDR1 DFQATT, CDR2 SNEGSKA (reference sequence). V lost 6 bases and J lost 5, with 11 bases in between. The CDR3 nucleotides read TGCAGTGCCGTCCCGGGCCACAATGAGCAGTTCTTC. It is translated as CSAVPGHNEQFF.

The chain combines TRBV5-1 with TRBJ2-7; D is unresolved. CDR1 is SGHRS, CDR2 YFSETQ, per germline. The CDR3 is 14 residues long. Trimming cost V 0 bases and J 0 bases, with 7 bases left between them. CDR3 DNA sequence: TGCGCCAGCAGCTTGGCAGGCTTCTCCTACGAGCAGTACTTC. It codes for CASSLAGFSYEQYF. The complete variable domain, with remaining parts taken from reference TRBV5-1 and TRBJ2-7, reads KAGVTQTPRYLIKTRGQQVTLSCSPISGHRSVSWYQQTPGQGLQFLFEYFSETQRNKGNFPGRFSGRQFSNSRSEMNVSTLELGDSALYLCASSLAGFSYEQYFGPGTRLTVT.

This rearrangement joins TRBV5-1 to TRBJ2-7, with 11 bases matching TRBD1. With V trimmed by 1 base and J by 2 bases, 5 bases remained unmatched. CDR3 length: 16 residues. CDR1 is SGHRS and CDR2 is YFSETQ in the germline V gene. The CDR3 coding sequence is TGCGCCAGCAGCTTGCGTCCGGGACAGGGGGCCTACGAGCAGTACTTC. Encoded protein: CASSLRPGQGAYEQYF.

The chain carries TRBV20-1 and TRBJ2-1; D unclear. This CDR3 region has 12 residues. Germline-derived CDR1 and CDR2 are DFQATT and SNEGSKA (reference sequence). V was trimmed by 1 base and J by 14 bases, leaving 15 bases between them. CDR3 loop: CSARGVIQNEFF. CDR3 nucleotide sequence: TGCAGTGCTAGAGGGGTAATCCAAAATGAGTTCTTC.

The V gene is TRBV25-1, the J gene TRBJ2-1; TRBD2 matches at 13 bases. The length of the CDR3 is 15 residues. Trimming removed 7 bases from V and 8 bases from J; junction bases left unmatched: 8. The germline gives CDR1 MGHDK, CDR2 SYGVNS. DNA of the CDR3: TGTGCCAGCACCCTGACTAGCGGGGGGATGTATGAGCAGTTCTTC. It translates to CASTLTSGGMYEQFF.

In its sample, this clonotype was seen a few times. V is TRBV20-1 and J is TRBJ2-7; maybe TRBD1 (5 bases). The germline V and J ends were trimmed by 5 bases and 6 bases, with 11 bases remaining between them. The CDR3 spans 11 residues. Germline loops: CDR1 DFQATT, CDR2 SNEGSKA (reference sequence). The DNA of the CDR3 is TGCAGTGCTCCCAGGGTTGGCGAGCAGTACTTC. Protein product: CSAPRVGEQYF.

The table lists this clonotype with a few counts. The V call is TRBV18, the J call TRBJ1-2; D not resolved. CDR1 KGHSH and CDR2 LQKENI come from the germline V gene. CDR3 length equals 18 residues. The V and J ends lost 3 bases and 0 bases respectively, with 20 bases between them. CDR3 in amino acids: CASSPMVGYTASNYGYTF. In DNA form, the CDR3 reads TGTGCCAGCTCACCCATGGTTGGTTATACAGCCTCTAACTATGGCTACACCTTC.

This clonotype was seen a handful of times. The chain couples TRBV9 to TRBJ2-5; D perhaps matches TRBD2 (5 bases). From germline, CDR1 is SGDLS and CDR2 YYNGEE. The CDR3 sequence is 14 residues long. V was shortened by 0 bases and J by 5 bases, with 11 bases between the two germline ends. This CDR3 reads CASSVEVASETQYF. DNA for the CDR3: TGTGCCAGCAGCGTAGAGGTAGCGTCGGAGACCCAGTACTTC.

This chain uses TRBV9 with TRBJ2-1; D is unresolved. The V gene's germline CDR1 is SGDLS and CDR2 YYNGEE. This CDR3 comprises 13 residues. Trimming pared 1 base from V and 8 bases from J, leaving 10 bases between. Here the CDR3 reads CASSVSPIDEQFF. CDR3 DNA: TGTGCCAGCAGCGTAAGCCCCATCGATGAGCAGTTCTTC.

The chain couples TRBV27 to TRBJ1-5; no clear D gene. V was clipped by 5 bases and J by 3 bases, with 11 bases between them. Germline V gives CDR1 MNHEY, CDR2 SMNVEV (reference sequence). The CDR3 sequence is 14 residues long. This chain's CDR3 is CASSRDTFNQPQHF. The CDR3 DNA is TGTGCCAGCAGTCGTGACACCTTCAATCAGCCCCAGCATTTT.

This clonotype has a handful of counts. The chain employs TRBV15 and TRBJ1-5; the D is unclear. Looked up from germline, CDR1 is LNHNV and CDR2 is YYDKDF (reference sequence). This CDR3 region has 17 residues. V gave up 0 bases and J gave up 2 bases, with 14 bases separating them. CDR3 region: CATSRDDSWQGNQPQHF. The CDR3 DNA follows: TGTGCCACCAGCAGAGATGATAGTTGGCAGGGCAATCAGCCCCAGCATTTT.

This clonotype was detected a few times. The chain is built from TRBV24-1 and TRBJ2-3, with 7 bases fitting TRBD2. J gave up 3 bases and V 3 bases, and 5 bases lay outside the gene matches. There are 15 residues in the CDR3. Per germline, CDR1 KGHDR and CDR2 SFDVKD. The CDR3 protein is CATSDAASGTDTQYF. Written as DNA, the CDR3 is TGTGCCACCAGTGATGCGGCTAGCGGAACAGATACGCAGTATTTT.

This clonotype was picked up many times. V usage is TRBV6-6 and J usage is TRBJ1-6; D remains ambiguous. The germline gives CDR1 MNHNY, CDR2 SVGAGI (reference sequence). The ends were cut back, 7 bases at V and 7 bases at J, with 8 bases in the middle. The CDR3 consists of 12 residues. This chain's CDR3 is CASMRGNSPLHF. CDR3 coding DNA: TGTGCCAGCATGCGGGGAAATTCACCCCTCCACTTT.

The V call is TRBV6-2 or TRBV6-3, the J call TRBJ2-6; maybe TRBD1 (5 bases). The CDR3 sequence is 18 residues long. Trimming shortened V by 7 bases and J by 1 base, and 20 bases separated the two germline ends. Germline CDR1 reads MNHEY; CDR2 reads SVGEGT. CDR3 nucleotide sequence: TGTGCCAGCATCCCCCCGCCAGGGTATCAATCTGGGGCCAACGTCCTGACTTTC. Amino acids: CASIPPPGYQSGANVLTF.

J is TRBJ1-1 and V is TRBV5-1; D is uncertain. The CDR3 extends over 13 amino acids. CDR1 is SGHRS and CDR2 is YFSETQ in the germline V gene. Trimming left V 3 bases short and J 1 base short, with 7 bases between. The CDR3 DNA follows: TGCGCCAGCAGCTGGAACAAGAACACTGAAGCTTTCTTT. Translation: CASSWNKNTEAFF. The full variable domain, its missing parts supplied by reference TRBV5-1 and TRBJ1-1, is KAGVTQTPRYLIKTRGQQVTLSCSPISGHRSVSWYQQTPGQGLQFLFEYFSETQRNKGNFPGRFSGRQFSNSRSEMNVSTLELGDSALYLCASSWNKNTEAFFGQGTRLTVV.